This passage covers 25 T cell receptor beta chains from one sample sequenced in a study of blood T cell repertoires in COVID-19 (dated by TCRdb to 2020 to 2021). The library was built by means of the immunoSEQ multiplex PCR assay. The source is immuneACCESS, and TCRdb retained only in-frame sequences with V and J called. Part of the clones is not carried over; for the studies checked, unresolved V genes explain less than half of this, and the remainder is unexplained. The sample profile shows some 110,000 clones; about 75% of them were found once. Of the sample, roughly 21% is held by the ten largest clones. Sample: peripheral blood. Source of these receptors: a woman in her 70s with acute or convalescent COVID-19.

This chain joins TRBV6-5 and TRBJ2-7; 9 bases map to TRBD1. V was pared by 6 bases and J by 6 bases, with 9 bases of the junction left unmatched. Germline loops: CDR1 MNHEY, CDR2 SVGAGI. The length of the CDR3 is 14 residues. The CDR3 is CASSRRGQGFEQYF. The CDR3 nucleotides read TGTGCCAGCAGCCGGCGGGGACAGGGTTTCGAGCAGTACTTC.

This sequence joins TRBV29-1 and TRBJ1-2; tentative D call: TRBD1 (6 bases). This CDR3 spans 12 amino acids. Germline V gene data show CDR1 as SQVTM and CDR2 as ANQGSEA. Between the trimmed V and J ends, which lost 7 bases and 5 bases, there was a span of 14 bases. CDR3 DNA sequence: TGCAGCGGTTTGGGGACATCATATGGCTACACCTTC. Protein: CSGLGTSYGYTF.

This clone appeared a few times. The V and J genes are TRBV12-3 or TRBV12-4 and TRBJ1-1; D gene ambiguous. V was trimmed by 6 bases and J by 8 bases, leaving 13 bases between them. The CDR3 contains 12 residues. CDR3 region: CASSLSRWEAFF. The DNA of the CDR3 is TGTGCCAGCAGCCTTAGTCGATGGGAAGCTTTCTTT.

The chain employs TRBV29-1 and TRBJ1-2; D is unresolved. CDR1 and CDR2 (germline): SQVTM, ANQGSEA. Trimming removed 0 bases from V and 5 bases from J, with 13 bases in between. The CDR3 consists of 14 residues. CDR3 amino acids: CSVEETGLGYGYTF. The CDR3 DNA follows: TGCAGCGTTGAAGAGACGGGGTTGGGGTATGGCTACACCTTC.

The chain has TRBV9 and TRBJ2-5; D perhaps matches TRBD2 (5 bases). Looked up from germline, CDR1 is SGDLS and CDR2 is YYNGEE. The V gene lost 4 bases and the J gene lost 3 bases, with 16 bases spanning the gap. The CDR3 has 15 amino acids. CDR3 loop: CASSPRGKWKETQYF. DNA of the CDR3: TGTGCCAGCAGCCCGAGAGGGAAATGGAAAGAGACCCAGTACTTC.

The rearrangement joins TRBV20-1 to TRBJ1-5, with D possibly TRBD1 on 6 matching bases. From germline, CDR1 is DFQATT and CDR2 SNEGSKA (reference sequence). CDR3 length equals 16 residues. Trimming removed 3 bases from V and 2 bases from J, with 17 bases in between. DNA for the CDR3: TGCAGTGCTAGTCATGGGTTACAGGGTGGCAATCAGCCCCAGCATTTT. Translation: CSASHGLQGGNQPQHF.

The chain links TRBV13 to TRBJ2-7; 9 bases are a match to TRBD1. The ends lost 1 base at V and 3 bases at J; junction bases unmatched: 4. The CDR3 length is 15 residues. Germline lookup yields CDR1 PRHDT and CDR2 FYEKMQ (reference sequence). CDR3 sequence (DNA): TGTGCCAGCAGCTTAGCTGGGACAGGGAACTACGAGCAGTACTTC. This sequence encodes CASSLAGTGNYEQYF.

V usage is TRBV28 and J usage is TRBJ1-5; TRBD1 aligns across 10 bases. The CDR3 runs 15 residues. In germline, CDR1 is MDHEN, CDR2 SYDVKM. Trimming cost V 4 bases and J 9 bases; bases outside gene matches: 9. The CDR3 loop is CASSSRTGGLWPQHF. CDR3 bases: TGTGCCAGCAGTTCCCGGACAGGGGGACTGTGGCCCCAGCATTTT.

J is TRBJ2-7 and V is TRBV4-1; D is perhaps TRBD1 (5 bases). Trimming cost V 3 bases and J 5 bases, with 17 bases left between them. The CDR3 has 15 amino acids. Germline V gene lookup returns CDR1 MGHRA and CDR2 YSYEKL. CDR3 in DNA: TGCGCCAGCAGCCACGGACAAGGCCGTTTTAACGAGCAGTACTTC. Translating gives CASSHGQGRFNEQYF.

This clone was seen just once. This chain links TRBV2 with TRBJ1-3, with a weak D call TRBD1 (6 bases). The CDR3 is made up of 15 amino acids. V was shortened by 4 bases and J by 0 bases, with 10 bases between the two germline ends. The germline CDR1 and CDR2 sequences are SNHLY and FYNNEI. The CDR3 nucleotides read TGTGCCAGCAGTGTCCTCAGGGGCTCTGGAAACACCATATATTTT. It codes for CASSVLRGSGNTIYF.

V is TRBV12-3 or TRBV12-4 and J is TRBJ2-7, with a tentative D call TRBD1 (5 bases). The CDR3 totals 12 residues. V was pared by 5 bases and J by 0 bases, with 5 bases between. CDR3 nucleotides: TGTGCCAGCAGTGACAGCTCCTACGAGCAGTACTTC. It yields the protein CASSDSSYEQYF.

The table lists this clone with many counts. The chain combines TRBV5-1 with TRBJ2-2; 8 bases are a match to TRBD2. With V trimmed by 4 bases and J by 6 bases, 5 bases remained unmatched. Germline loops: CDR1 SGHRS, CDR2 YFSETQ. The CDR3 extends over 14 amino acids. The CDR3 DNA reads as TGCGCCAGCAGCGGTCCTAGCGGGCCCGGGGAGCTGTTTTTT. This encodes CASSGPSGPGELFF.

This chain uses TRBV5-3 with TRBJ2-6; a weak D match, TRBD1 (6 bases). TRBV5-3 is an ORF, and what it does is uncertain. V was shortened by 3 bases and J by 0 bases, with 19 bases between the two germline ends. The CDR3 loop spans 19 amino acids. The CDR3 loop is CARSWRWQGHSSGANVLTF. DNA for the CDR3: TGTGCCAGAAGCTGGAGGTGGCAGGGACACTCCTCTGGGGCCAACGTCCTGACTTTC.

The rearrangement uses TRBV5-1 and TRBJ2-7, with D perhaps TRBD1 (6 bases). This CDR3 comprises 14 residues. CDR1 is SGHRS, CDR2 YFSETQ, per germline. V was pared by 1 base and J by 3 bases, with 11 bases between. The chain's CDR3 is CASSLSGGVYEQYF. The CDR3 nucleotides are TGCGCCAGCAGCTTGTCTGGGGGCGTCTACGAGCAGTACTTC. Supplemented by reference TRBV5-1 and TRBJ2-7, the full variable domain reads KAGVTQTPRYLIKTRGQQVTLSCSPISGHRSVSWYQQTPGQGLQFLFEYFSETQRNKGNFPGRFSGRQFSNSRSEMNVSTLELGDSALYLCASSLSGGVYEQYFGPGTRLTVT.

V gene TRBV5-8 combines with J gene TRBJ2-5, with 8 positions matching TRBD1. With 0 bases clipped from V and 1 base from J, the junction kept 2 bases outside the gene matches. Germline V lookup: CDR1 SGHTS, CDR2 YDEGEE. This CDR3 comprises 15 residues. For the CDR3, the DNA is TGTGCCAGCAGCTTGGGCAGGGGGCTCCAAGAGACCCAGTACTTC. Amino acids: CASSLGRGLQETQYF. Supplemented by reference TRBV5-8 and TRBJ2-5, the full variable domain reads EAGVTQSPTHLIKTRGQQATLRCSPISGHTSVYWYQQALGLGLQFLLWYDEGEERNRGNFPPRFSGRQFPNYSSELNVNALELEDSALYLCASSLGRGLQETQYFGPGTRLLVL.

The chain is built from TRBV3-1 (or the pseudogene TRBV3-2) and TRBJ2-5; 12 nucleotides agree with TRBD2. The ends lost 5 bases at V and 5 bases at J; junction bases unmatched: 9. The germline gives CDR1 LGHDT, CDR2 YNNKEL (reference sequence). The CDR3 totals 16 residues. CDR3 sequence: CASSDGLAGRPETQYF. The CDR3 DNA reads as TGTGCCAGCAGCGACGGACTAGCGGGGAGGCCTGAGACCCAGTACTTC.

This clone appeared many times. The chain is built from TRBV7-2 and TRBJ2-7; D remains ambiguous. V was cut by 2 bases and J by 6 bases, with 14 bases left in between. The CDR3 contains 14 residues. CDR1 and CDR2 (germline): SGHTA, FQGNSA. DNA for the CDR3: TGTGCCAGCAGCTTAACCTTACAGCTTACCGAGCAGTACTTC. It is translated as CASSLTLQLTEQYF.

This clone has more than one count but fewer than ten. The CDR3 is CASSTSINTGELFF. The CDR3 nucleotides are TGTGCCAGCAGCACAAGTATAAACACCGGGGAGCTGTTTTTT. The chain carries TRBV11-2 and TRBJ2-2; D gene unclear. V shed 5 bases and J shed 2 bases, with 9 bases lying between them. The CDR3 is 14 amino acids. From germline, CDR1 is SGHAT and CDR2 FQNNGV.

The chain employs TRBV5-1 and TRBJ2-4; TRBD2 matches at 8 bases. Germline V lookup: CDR1 SGHRS, CDR2 YFSETQ. The CDR3 has 13 amino acids. J was trimmed by 8 bases and V by 3 bases; bases with no gene match: 4. CDR3 amino acids: CASSSGGGYIQYF. CDR3 nucleotide sequence: TGCGCCAGCAGCTCCGGGGGGGGGTACATTCAGTACTTC.

This chain links TRBV7-2 with TRBJ2-2, with 12 nucleotides matching TRBD2. CDR1 and CDR2 (germline): SGHTA, FQGNSA. The CDR3 spans 18 residues. Trimming took 2 bases from V and 0 from J; bases not matched to a gene: 4. In DNA, the CDR3 is TGTGCCAGCAGCTTACTAGCGGGGGGGTTGGCGAACACCGGGGAGCTGTTTTTT. This encodes CASSLLAGGLANTGELFF.

This clone turned up a few times. This chain joins TRBV6-2 or TRBV6-3 and TRBJ1-1; 8 nucleotides agree with TRBD1. The J segment lost 4 bases and the V segment lost 5 bases, leaving 6 bases of the junction unmatched. In germline, CDR1 is MNHEY, CDR2 SVGEGT. CDR3 length equals 14 residues. DNA for the CDR3: TGTGCCAGCAGTCTGGACAGGGAGGGCACTGAAGCTTTCTTT. Protein product: CASSLDREGTEAFF.

This clone appeared once. V gene TRBV2 combines with J gene TRBJ2-1; 11 bases are a match to TRBD1. This CDR3 has 15 amino acids. Germline V CDR1 and CDR2: SNHLY, FYNNEI. V trimming: 4 bases; J trimming: 6 bases; junction bases outside the gene matches: 5. The CDR3 loop is CASSVGGTGGNEQFF. DNA for the CDR3: TGTGCCAGCAGTGTTGGGGGGACAGGGGGCAATGAGCAGTTCTTC.

Regarding this clone: This same CDR3 is encoded by further DNA sequences in the sample. The chain joins TRBV5-1 to TRBJ1-5; no clear D. The ends were cut back, 0 bases at V and 2 bases at J, with 6 bases in the middle. Germline loops: CDR1 SGHRS, CDR2 YFSETQ. The CDR3 has 14 amino acids. CDR3 sequence (DNA): TGCGCCAGCAGCTTGGCCGGGGGCAATCAGCCCCAGCATTTT. It is translated as CASSLAGGNQPQHF.

This chain joins TRBV18 and TRBJ1-6, with no clear D. The CDR3 spans 12 residues. Trimming took 8 bases from V and 7 from J, leaving 9 bases between them. Germline V gives CDR1 KGHSH, CDR2 LQKENI. Here the CDR3 DNA reads TGTGCCAGCGCGGATCCAAATTCACCCCTCCACTTT. This translates into CASADPNSPLHF.

The chain is built from TRBV5-8 and TRBJ2-5, with 11 bases aligning to TRBD2. CDR1 is SGHTS, CDR2 YDEGEE, per germline. The CDR3 totals 15 residues. V gave up 2 bases and J gave up 5 bases; unmatched junction bases: 5. Here the CDR3 reads CASSFSGGARETQYF. In DNA, the CDR3 is TGTGCCAGCAGCTTTAGCGGGGGGGCCAGGGAGACCCAGTACTTC.